This T cell receptor (beta chain) was identified in a study of shared clonotypes between healthy human individuals. Study-wide background: Used for every donor were three CD4 naive, three CD4 memory, two CD8 naive and one CD8 memory plate.

The V gene end was trimmed by 2 bases and the J gene end by 5 bases; junction bases not matched to a gene: 6. The germline V gene encodes CDR1 SNHLY and CDR2 FYNNEI. CDR3 length: 15 amino acids. For each subset, genomic DNA was distributed in equal portions over several immunoSEQ plates. Profiled with immunoSEQ multiplex PCR; TCRdb holds only in-frame clones, not every one. The sample yields about a million clones, 60% to 80% seen once. This TCR was sampled from a man in his late teens or twenties in good health. The specimen sequenced was memory CD4+ T cells sorted from blood. Subset: CD45RA-negative fraction. The rearrangement links TRBV2 to TRBJ2-5, with 9 bases lining up with TRBD2. As DNA, the CDR3 is TGTGCCAGCAGTGAACAGGCTAGCGGGGCGGAGACCCAGTACTTC. Its translation: CASSEQASGAETQYF.